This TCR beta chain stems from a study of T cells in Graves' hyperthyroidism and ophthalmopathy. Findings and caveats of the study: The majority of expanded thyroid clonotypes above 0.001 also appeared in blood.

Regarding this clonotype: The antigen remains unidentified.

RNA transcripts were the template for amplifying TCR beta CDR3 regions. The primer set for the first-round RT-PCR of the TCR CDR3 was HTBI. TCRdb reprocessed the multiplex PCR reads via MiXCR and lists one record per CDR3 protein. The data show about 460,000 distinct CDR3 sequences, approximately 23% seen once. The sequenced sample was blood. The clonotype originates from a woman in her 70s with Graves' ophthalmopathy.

This chain's CDR3 is CASTNRGNTEAFF. DNA of the CDR3: TGTGCCAGCACCAACAGGGGGAACACTGAAGCTTTCTTT. The chain has TRBV11-3 and TRBJ1-1; 7 bases map to TRBD1. Per germline, CDR1 SGHNT and CDR2 YENEEA. Trimming removed 7 bases from V and 1 base from J; junction bases left unmatched: 3. CDR3 length: 13 residues.